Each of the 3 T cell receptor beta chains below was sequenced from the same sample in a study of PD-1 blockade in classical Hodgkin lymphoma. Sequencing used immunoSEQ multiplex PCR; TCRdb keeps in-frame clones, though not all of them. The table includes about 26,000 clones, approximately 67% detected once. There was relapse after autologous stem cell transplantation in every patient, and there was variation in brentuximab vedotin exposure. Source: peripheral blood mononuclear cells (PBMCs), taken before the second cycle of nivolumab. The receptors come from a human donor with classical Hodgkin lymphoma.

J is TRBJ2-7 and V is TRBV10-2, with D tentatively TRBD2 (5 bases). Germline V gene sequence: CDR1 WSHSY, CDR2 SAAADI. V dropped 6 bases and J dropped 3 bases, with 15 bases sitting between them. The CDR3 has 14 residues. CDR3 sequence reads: CASSQPGESYEQYF. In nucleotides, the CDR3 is TGCGCCAGCAGCCAACCCGGGGAGAGCTACGAGCAGTACTTC.

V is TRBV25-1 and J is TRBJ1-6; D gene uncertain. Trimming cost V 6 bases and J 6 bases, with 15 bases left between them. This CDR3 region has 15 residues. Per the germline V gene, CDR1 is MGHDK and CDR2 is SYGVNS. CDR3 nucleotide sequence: TGTGCCAGCAGGGCGTTGGACGCGATTAATTCACCCCTCCACTTT. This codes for CASRALDAINSPLHF.

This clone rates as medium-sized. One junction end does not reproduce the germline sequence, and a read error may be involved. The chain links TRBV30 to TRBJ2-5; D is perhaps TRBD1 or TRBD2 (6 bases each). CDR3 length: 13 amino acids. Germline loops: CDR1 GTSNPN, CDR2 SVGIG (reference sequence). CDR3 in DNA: TGTGCCTCGGCCGAGCCTGAGGGGGGCCAGGGTCACTTC. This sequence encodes CASAEPEGGQGHF.